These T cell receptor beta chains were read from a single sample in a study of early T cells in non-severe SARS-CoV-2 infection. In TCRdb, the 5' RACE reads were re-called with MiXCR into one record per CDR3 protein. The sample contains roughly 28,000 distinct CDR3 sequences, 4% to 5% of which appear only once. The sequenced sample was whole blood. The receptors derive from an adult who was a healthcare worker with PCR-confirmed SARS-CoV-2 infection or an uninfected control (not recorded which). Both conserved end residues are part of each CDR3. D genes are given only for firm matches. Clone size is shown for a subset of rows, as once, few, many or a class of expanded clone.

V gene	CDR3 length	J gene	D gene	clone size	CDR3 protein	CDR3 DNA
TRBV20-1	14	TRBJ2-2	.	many	CSASVTGNTGELFF	TGCAGTGCTAGTGTGACAGGGAACACCGGGGAGCTGTTTTTT
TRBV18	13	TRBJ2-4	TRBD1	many	CASSRDRRNIQYF	TGTGCCAGCTCCCGGGACAGGCGTAACATTCAGTACTTC
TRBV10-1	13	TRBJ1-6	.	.	CASSETEDSPLHF	TGCGCCAGCAGCGAGACAGAGGATTCACCCCTCCACTTT
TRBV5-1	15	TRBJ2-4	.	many	CASSSYSDSRNIQYF	TGCGCCAGCAGCTCATATTCGGACAGCAGGAACATTCAGTACTTC
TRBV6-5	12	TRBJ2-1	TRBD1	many	CASSGTVYEQFF	TGTGCCAGCAGTGGGACAGTCTATGAGCAGTTCTTC
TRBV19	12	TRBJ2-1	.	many	CASSIGSDEQFF	TGTGCCAGTAGTATCGGGAGCGATGAGCAGTTCTTC
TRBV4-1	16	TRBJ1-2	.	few	CASSQGMAGSQPGYTF	TGCGCCAGCAGCCAAGGAATGGCAGGGAGCCAACCCGGCTACACCTTC
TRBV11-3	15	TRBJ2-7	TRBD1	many	CASSLRTGGDYEQYF	TGTGCCAGCAGCCTGAGGACAGGGGGCGACTACGAGCAGTACTTC
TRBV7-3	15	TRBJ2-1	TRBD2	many	CASSFTGGPKNEQFF	TGTGCCAGCAGCTTTACGGGAGGTCCGAAGAATGAGCAGTTCTTC
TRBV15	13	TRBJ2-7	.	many	CATSRVGVYEQYF	TGTGCCACCAGCAGAGTGGGAGTTTACGAGCAGTACTTC
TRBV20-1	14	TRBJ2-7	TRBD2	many	CSAQRGPTSYEQYF	TGCAGTGCTCAGCGGGGGCCAACTTCCTACGAGCAGTACTTC
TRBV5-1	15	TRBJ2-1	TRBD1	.	CASSLGQGHYNEQFF	TGCGCCAGCAGCTTGGGACAGGGGCATTACAATGAGCAGTTCTTC
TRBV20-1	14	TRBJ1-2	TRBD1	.	CSAVVTGANYGYTF	TGCAGTGCGGTCGTAACAGGGGCAAACTATGGCTACACCTTC
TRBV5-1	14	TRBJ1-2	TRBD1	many	CASRPTGANYGYTF	TGCGCCAGCAGACCGACAGGGGCCAACTATGGCTACACCTTC
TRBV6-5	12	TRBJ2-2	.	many	CASSSPAGELFF	TGTGCCAGCAGTTCGCCCGCCGGGGAGCTGTTTTTT
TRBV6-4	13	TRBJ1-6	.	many	CASSDAPESPLHF	TGTGCCAGCAGTGACGCGCCGGAGTCACCCCTCCACTTT
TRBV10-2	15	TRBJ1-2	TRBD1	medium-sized	CASSEDRVTNYGYTF	TGCGCCAGCAGTGAGGACAGGGTGACTAACTATGGCTACACCTTC
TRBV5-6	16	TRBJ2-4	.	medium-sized	CASSHRKNLAKNIQYF	TGTGCCAGCAGCCACAGAAAGAACCTAGCCAAAAACATTCAGTACTTC
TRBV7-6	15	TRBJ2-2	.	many	CASYGSHTGAGELFF	TGTGCCAGCTACGGCAGCCACACGGGGGCCGGGGAGCTGTTTTTT
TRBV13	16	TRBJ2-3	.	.	CASSLGRAPVTDTQYF	TGTGCCAGCAGCTTGGGACGGGCGCCCGTCACAGATACGCAGTATTTT
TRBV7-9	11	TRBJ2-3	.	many	CASSVTDTQYF	TGTGCCAGCAGCGTCACAGATACGCAGTATTTT
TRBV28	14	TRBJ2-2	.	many	CASSPPVGAGELFF	TGTGCCAGCAGCCCCCCGGTGGGCGCCGGGGAGCTGTTTTTT
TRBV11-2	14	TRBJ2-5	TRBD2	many	CASSRSGSLETQYF	TGTGCCAGCAGCCGTAGCGGGAGTCTTGAGACCCAGTACTTC
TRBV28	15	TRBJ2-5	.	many	CASSFLETGKETQYF	TGTGCCAGCAGCTTTCTGGAGACTGGCAAAGAGACCCAGTACTTC
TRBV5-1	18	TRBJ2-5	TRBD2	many	CASSYRLAGKGDQETQYF	TGCGCCAGCAGCTACCGACTAGCGGGAAAGGGGGATCAAGAGACCCAGTACTTC
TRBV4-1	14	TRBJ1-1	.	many	CASSQETGDTEAFF	TGCGCCAGCAGCCAAGAAACCGGGGACACTGAAGCTTTCTTT
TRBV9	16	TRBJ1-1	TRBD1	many	CASSVGWTGVNTEAFF	TGTGCCAGCAGCGTAGGGTGGACAGGGGTTAACACTGAAGCTTTCTTT
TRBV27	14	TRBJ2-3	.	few	CASELDSSTDTQYF	TGTGCCAGCGAGTTGGACAGCAGCACAGATACGCAGTATTTT
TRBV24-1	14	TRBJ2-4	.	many	CATSDSGLPNIQYF	TGTGCCACCAGTGATTCAGGCTTACCAAACATTCAGTACTTC
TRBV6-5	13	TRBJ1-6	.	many	CASRSAENSPLHF	TGTGCCAGCAGAAGCGCAGAAAATTCACCCCTCCACTTT
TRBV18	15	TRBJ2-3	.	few	CASSPLRGGTDTQYF	TGTGCCAGCTCACCACTACGGGGCGGGACAGATACGCAGTATTTT